Shown below are 21 T cell receptor beta chains from a single sample sequenced in a study of T cells in Graves' hyperthyroidism and ophthalmopathy. RNA transcripts provided the source from which TCR beta CDR3 regions were amplified. First-round RT-PCR with HTBI primers amplified the TCR CDR3 region. TCRdb re-called the multiplex PCR reads with MiXCR, one entry per CDR3 protein. This sample carries more than 650,000 distinct CDR3 sequences, 14% of them seen once, and the ten largest clones take about 10%. Sequenced: blood. Every receptor here comes from a woman younger than 30 with Graves' hyperthyroidism.

This clonotype was counted at least ten times. The CDR3, as DNA: TGTGCCAGCAGCCGGACAGGGGTAGAAGAGACCCAGTACTTC. Translating it yields CASSRTGVEETQYF. The chain recombines TRBV6-1 with TRBJ2-5, with 9 bases fitting TRBD1. The CDR3 contains 14 residues. Trimming at V came to 6 bases and at J to 3 bases, leaving 5 bases not matched to a gene. The germline gives CDR1 MNHNS, CDR2 SASEGT.

This clonotype was counted many times. J is TRBJ2-7 and V is TRBV3-1; 9 bases map to TRBD2. The length of the CDR3 is 14 residues. Germline V gene lookup returns CDR1 LGHDT and CDR2 YNNKEL (reference sequence). J was trimmed by 6 bases and V by 5 bases; bases with no gene match: 8. Here the CDR3 DNA reads TGTGCCAGCAGCTGGGACAGCGGGGGGAGCGAGCAGTACTTC. This encodes CASSWDSGGSEQYF.

This rearrangement joins TRBV5-1 to TRBJ1-4; 7 positions match TRBD1. With V trimmed by 3 bases and J by 3 bases, 2 bases remained unmatched. CDR1 and CDR2 (germline): SGHRS, YFSETQ. The CDR3 covers 14 residues. The CDR3 coding sequence is TGCGCCAGCAGCTCGGGACAGTCTAATGAAAAACTGTTTTTT. Its protein product is CASSSGQSNEKLFF.

Concerning this clonotype itself: The germline gene is not matched at one end of the junction; a read error may be the cause. The chain couples TRBV2 to TRBJ2-3, with D perhaps TRBD2 (6 bases). Germline CDR1 and CDR2: SNHLY and FYNNEI. The CDR3 spans 17 residues. CDR3 nucleotides: TGTGCCACCAGTGATTTGGAGGTAGCGGAGTCGCCAGATACGCAGTATTTT. Translating gives CATSDLEVAESPDTQYF.

This chain connects TRBV6-5 to TRBJ1-6; TRBD1 might be the D (6 bases). Germline CDR1 MNHEY, CDR2 SVGAGI. The length of the CDR3 is 13 residues. Between the trimmed V and J ends, which lost 2 bases and 10 bases, there was a span of 9 bases. CDR3 residues: CASSYPGVSPLHF. The CDR3, as DNA: TGTGCCAGCAGTTACCCAGGGGTCTCACCCCTCCACTTT.

This clonotype was observed a handful of times. The V call is TRBV6-1, the J call TRBJ1-2; D unclear. CDR3 size: 12 residues. CDR1 and CDR2 (germline): MNHNS, SASEGT. V gave up 6 bases and J gave up 6 bases, with 11 bases separating them. CDR3 DNA sequence: TGTGCCAGCAGCCCCGAGTGGCATGGCTACACCTTC. Translating it yields CASSPEWHGYTF.

The chain recombines TRBV7-9 with TRBJ2-4; weak D call: TRBD2 (6 bases). CDR3 size: 16 residues. The V and J ends lost 1 base and 3 bases respectively, with 13 bases between them. Germline values: CDR1 SEHNR, CDR2 FQNEAQ (reference sequence). CDR3 protein: CASSLVPRRDKNIQYF. In DNA form, the CDR3 reads TGTGCCAGCAGCTTAGTCCCTCGGCGGGACAAAAACATTCAGTACTTC.

This clonotype was observed a handful of times. The CDR3 does not close with the conserved phenylalanine or tryptophan, likely indicating a read error. This chain uses TRBV20-1 with TRBJ2-7; 8 nucleotides agree with TRBD1. The V and J ends lost 0 bases and 2 bases, in that order; junction bases with no gene match: 3. Germline lookup yields CDR1 DFQATT and CDR2 SNEGSKA (reference sequence). There are 14 residues in the CDR3. CDR3 sequence (DNA): TGCAGTGCTAGAGATCAGGGGGCCACCTACGAGCAGTACTCC. It yields the protein CSARDQGATYEQYS.

This clonotype occurred many times. This chain links TRBV20-1 with TRBJ2-7; D not resolved. The CDR3 is made up of 14 amino acids. The germline gives CDR1 DFQATT, CDR2 SNEGSKA (reference sequence). Trimming stripped 2 bases from V and 2 bases from J, with 13 bases between. The CDR3 reads CSARRSGLTYEQYF. CDR3 DNA sequence: TGCAGTGCTAGACGTTCCGGGCTAACCTACGAGCAGTACTTC.

V usage is TRBV4-3 and J usage is TRBJ2-1; TRBD2 agrees at 9 bases. The CDR3 sequence is 15 residues long. Looked up from germline, CDR1 is LGHNA and CDR2 is YSLEER. V was pared by 0 bases and J by 7 bases, with 4 bases of the junction left unmatched. CDR3 amino acids: CASSQDGGRGNEQFF. The CDR3 region has the DNA TGCGCCAGCAGCCAAGATGGCGGGAGGGGTAATGAGCAGTTCTTC.

This clonotype was recorded at least ten times. The CDR3 is CAWDKIGSSTDTQYF. CDR3 nucleotide sequence: TGTGCCTGGGATAAGATCGGGTCTAGCACAGATACGCAGTATTTT. The gene calls are TRBV30 and TRBJ2-3; no definite D call. CDR3 length: 15 amino acids. With 5 bases removed from V and 0 bases from J, the gap between germline ends came to 15 bases. The V gene's germline CDR1 is GTSNPN and CDR2 SVGIG (reference sequence).

The V call is TRBV13, the J call TRBJ2-5; D unclear. CDR3 length equals 15 residues. CDR1 is PRHDT, CDR2 FYEKMQ, per germline (reference sequence). Trimming shortened V by 4 bases and J by 0 bases, and 12 bases separated the two germline ends. The CDR3 nucleotides are TGTGCCAGCAGCTCCCGACGGACGTACCAAGAGACCCAGTACTTC. Its translation is CASSSRRTYQETQYF.

This clonotype occurred a few times. The V call is TRBV10-2, the J call TRBJ2-5; TRBD2 is a possible D gene (6 bases). Trimming left V 7 bases short and J 3 bases short, with 18 bases between. The germline V gene has CDR1 WSHSY and CDR2 SAAADI. CDR3 size: 15 residues. This CDR3 reads CASNSGGVSKETQYF. The CDR3 nucleotides read TGCGCCAGCAACTCCGGAGGGGTCTCCAAAGAGACCCAGTACTTC.

In its sample, this clonotype was seen a few times. The CDR3 DNA reads as TGTGCCAGGGATACGCCCAGGGGGCCCGCGAGGACCGGGGAGCTGTTTTTT. It codes for CARDTPRGPARTGELFF. The V call is TRBV27, the J call TRBJ2-2; 8 nucleotides agree with TRBD1. The J segment lost 5 bases and the V segment lost 9 bases, leaving 17 bases of the junction unmatched. The CDR3 is made up of 17 amino acids. Germline lookup yields CDR1 MNHEY and CDR2 SMNVEV (reference sequence).

The sample holds many counts of this clonotype. The CDR3 coding sequence is TGTGCCAGCAGTTTAGGGACCAACGAGCAGTACTTC. Residues: CASSLGTNEQYF. The rearrangement links TRBV12-3 or TRBV12-4 to TRBJ2-7, with D hard to call. V was pared by 1 base and J by 5 bases, with 6 bases between. The CDR3 runs 12 residues.

The rearrangement links TRBV7-2 to TRBJ2-7; possible D gene TRBD1, 6 bases. The length of the CDR3 is 14 residues. Per the germline V gene, CDR1 is SGHTA and CDR2 is FQGNSA. V lost 5 bases and J lost 2, with 13 bases in between. CDR3 sequence: CASSGRQEPYEQYF. In DNA, the CDR3 is TGTGCCAGCAGCGGGCGACAGGAGCCCTACGAGCAGTACTTC.

This clonotype was counted many times. V and J are TRBV28 and TRBJ1-5; the D gene is possibly TRBD1 (5 bases). Germline loops: CDR1 MDHEN, CDR2 SYDVKM. Between the trimmed V and J ends, which lost 2 bases and 7 bases, there was a span of 12 bases. The CDR3 is 14 residues long. CDR3 amino acids: CASSLTGYYQPQHF. DNA for the CDR3: TGTGCCAGCAGTTTAACAGGTTATTACCAGCCCCAGCATTTT.

This clonotype has a handful of counts. The chain couples TRBV7-2 to TRBJ2-1; TRBD2 matches at 9 bases. The germline V gene has CDR1 SGHTA and CDR2 FQGNSA. The CDR3 covers 15 residues. V shed 1 base and J 12 bases; nucleotides not matched to a gene: 10. The CDR3 DNA follows: TGTGCCAGCAGCTTAGTAAGCGGGAGGAGCGACGGGCAGTTCTTC. Translated: CASSLVSGRSDGQFF. The variable domain in full, completed from reference TRBV7-2 and TRBJ2-1, reads GAGVSQSPSNKVTEKGKDVELRCDPISGHTALYWYRQSLGQGLEFLIYFQGNSAPDKSGLPSDRFSAERTGGSVSTLTIQRTQQEDSAVYLCASSLVSGRSDGQFFGPGTRLTVL.

This clonotype has ten or more counts. The J gene is TRBJ2-3, the V gene TRBV18; 9 nucleotides line up with TRBD1. With 3 bases clipped from V and 0 bases from J, the junction kept 1 base outside the gene matches. The CDR3 runs 15 residues. CDR1 and CDR2 from the germline V gene are KGHSH and LQKENI. Written as DNA, the CDR3 is TGTGCCAGCTCACCGGACAGGGGAAGCACAGATACGCAGTATTTT. Amino acid sequence: CASSPDRGSTDTQYF. The whole variable domain, filled in from reference TRBV18 and TRBJ2-3, reads NAGVMQNPRHLVRRRGQEARLRCSPMKGHSHVYWYRQLPEEGLKFMVYLQKENIIDESGMPKERFSAEFPKEGPSILRIQQVVRGDSAAYFCASSPDRGSTDTQYFGPGTRLTVL.

There are many counts of this clonotype. V gene TRBV9 combines with J gene TRBJ1-2; 7 bases agree with TRBD1. The CDR3 contains 14 residues. The J segment lost 5 bases and the V segment lost 3 bases, leaving 7 bases of the junction unmatched. Looked up from germline, CDR1 is SGDLS and CDR2 is YYNGEE. The CDR3, as DNA: TGTGCCAGCAGCGGCTCGACAGGGATTTATGGCTACACCTTC. This encodes CASSGSTGIYGYTF.

There are many counts of this clonotype. The CDR3 is CASSQAGGDKVQFF. As DNA, the CDR3 is TGTGCCAGCAGCCAAGCAGGGGGCGATAAGGTTCAGTTCTTC. This chain joins TRBV3-1 and TRBJ2-1; TRBD1 matches at 8 bases. The CDR3 is 14 residues long. Germline V gives CDR1 LGHDT, CDR2 YNNKEL (reference sequence). With V trimmed by 1 base and J by 13 bases, 9 bases remained unmatched.